This T cell receptor beta chain was profiled in a study of CD8 T cell repertoires and HIV-1 epitope variants. CDR3 length: 13 residues. The V gene lost 1 base and the J gene lost 5 bases, with 6 bases spanning the gap. The germline CDR1 and CDR2 sequences are MNHEY and SMNVEV (reference sequence). Sequencing used immunoSEQ multiplex PCR; TCRdb keeps in-frame clones, though not all of them. The table has roughly 2,700 clones, under 70% seen once. On this clone itself: No antigen is known for it.

The TCR comes from a male donor with HIV. This chain uses TRBV27 with TRBJ2-1; D unclear. What was sequenced was cultured CD8+ T cells derived from PBMCs. CDR3 DNA: TGTGCCAGCAGTTTATTGGAGAACAATGAGCAGTTCTTC. It is translated as CASSLLENNEQFF.